The 22 T cell receptor beta chains reported below all come from one sample, sequenced in a study of T cell responses to AZD1222 COVID-19 vaccine. Produced via immunoSEQ multiplex PCR; TCRdb's table is partial and in-frame only. The data hold roughly 100,000 clones, with roughly 90% observed a single time. This specimen was peripheral blood, taken on day 0 of AZD1222 vaccination. The receptors originated from an adult in good health.

The chain uses TRBV7-3 and TRBJ2-3; tentatively, D is TRBD1 (5 bases). The ends were cut back, 5 bases at V and 0 bases at J, with 9 bases in the middle. This CDR3 comprises 14 residues. Germline V gene data show CDR1 as SGHTA and CDR2 as FQGTGA. The CDR3 here is CASSHRLSTDTQYF. CDR3 DNA: TGTGCCAGCAGCCACAGGTTAAGCACAGATACGCAGTATTTT.

The chain has TRBV5-4 and TRBJ2-7, with 7 nucleotides matching TRBD1. This CDR3 has 16 residues. CDR1 and CDR2 from the germline V gene are SGHNT and YYREEE (reference sequence). The J segment lost 0 bases and the V segment lost 0 bases, leaving 6 bases of the junction unmatched. The CDR3 DNA follows: TGTGCCAGCAGCTTGGGAGGGGGACAGAGCTCCTACGAGCAGTACTTC. It codes for CASSLGGGQSSYEQYF.

The chain carries TRBV4-3 and TRBJ2-2, with 7 positions matching TRBD1. The V gene end was trimmed by 4 bases and the J gene end by 5 bases; junction bases not matched to a gene: 7. CDR1 and CDR2 from the germline V gene are LGHNA and YSLEER. CDR3 size: 15 residues. CDR3 in amino acids: CASSPTGARTGELFF. CDR3 DNA sequence: TGCGCCAGCAGCCCCACAGGGGCTAGAACCGGGGAGCTGTTTTTT.

The gene calls are TRBV18 and TRBJ1-4; 7 bases map to TRBD1. Germline CDR1 is KGHSH and CDR2 is LQKENI. The CDR3 has 15 amino acids. J lost 4 bases, V lost 6 bases, and 8 bases had no gene match. CDR3 DNA sequence: TGTGCCAGCTCGGGAGCAGGGGGAGATAATGAAAAACTGTTTTTT. Residues: CASSGAGGDNEKLFF. Supplemented by reference TRBV18 and TRBJ1-4, the full variable domain reads NAGVMQNPRHLVRRRGQEARLRCSPMKGHSHVYWYRQLPEEGLKFMVYLQKENIIDESGMPKERFSAEFPKEGPSILRIQQVVRGDSAAYFCASSGAGGDNEKLFFGSGTQLSVL.

The chain links TRBV28 to TRBJ2-5; 13 nucleotides line up with TRBD2. V was pared by 8 bases and J by 0 bases, with 12 bases of the junction left unmatched. Germline CDR1 MDHEN, CDR2 SYDVKM. CDR3 length: 18 residues. CDR3 loop: CASPEGTSGIPYQETQYF. Written as DNA, the CDR3 is TGTGCCAGCCCCGAGGGGACTAGCGGGATCCCGTACCAAGAGACCCAGTACTTC. The full variable domain, with the rest looked up from reference TRBV28 and TRBJ2-5, is DVKVTQSSRYLVKRTGEKVFLECVQDMDHENMFWYRQDPGLGLRLIYFSYDVKMKEKGDIPEGYSVSREKKERFSLILESASTNQTSMYLCASPEGTSGIPYQETQYFGPGTRLLVL.

The rearrangement links TRBV20-1 to TRBJ1-1; maybe TRBD1 (6 bases). V lost 3 bases to trimming and J lost 5 bases, with 10 bases between them. This CDR3 comprises 12 residues. Per germline, CDR1 DFQATT and CDR2 SNEGSKA (reference sequence). Here the CDR3 DNA reads TGCAGTGCTAGTGACAGGACAACTGAAGCTTTCTTT. Protein product: CSASDRTTEAFF.

This chain joins TRBV14 and TRBJ2-5, with D uncertain. This CDR3 is 16 amino acids long. The germline V and J ends were trimmed by 1 base and 0 bases, with 12 bases remaining between them. Germline CDR1 is SGHDN and CDR2 is FVKESK. CDR3 region: CASSQGFRSHQETQYF. CDR3 bases: TGTGCCAGCAGCCAAGGGTTTCGCTCGCACCAAGAGACCCAGTACTTC.

The J gene is TRBJ1-5, the V gene TRBV7-2, with TRBD1 as a possible D gene (5 bases). The CDR3 has 16 amino acids. V gave up 5 bases and J gave up 7 bases, with 21 bases separating them. The germline CDR1 and CDR2 sequences are SGHTA and FQGNSA. The CDR3 DNA sequence: TGTGCCAGCAGCCCTTCTAGGGCAGTAAGGGACCAGCCCCAGCATTTT. Encoded protein: CASSPSRAVRDQPQHF. The whole variable domain, remainder taken from reference TRBV7-2 and TRBJ1-5, is GAGVSQSPSNKVTEKGKDVELRCDPISGHTALYWYRQSLGQGLEFLIYFQGNSAPDKSGLPSDRFSAERTGGSVSTLTIQRTQQEDSAVYLCASSPSRAVRDQPQHFGDGTRLSIL.

The rearrangement uses TRBV5-6 and TRBJ1-5; TRBD1 is a possible D gene (6 bases). V lost 0 bases, J lost 4 bases, and 8 bases lay in between. CDR3 length equals 14 residues. Germline CDR1 reads SGHDT; CDR2 reads YYEEEE. The chain's CDR3 is CASSLDRANQPQHF. The CDR3 DNA is TGTGCCAGCAGCTTGGACAGGGCTAATCAGCCCCAGCATTTT.

The chain's CDR3 is CASSKRQGPSNTEAFF. The DNA of the CDR3 is TGTGCCAGCAGCAAGCGACAGGGGCCATCGAACACTGAAGCTTTCTTT. This chain joins TRBV11-3 and TRBJ1-1, with 8 positions matching TRBD1. The V and J ends lost 5 bases and 1 base, in that order; junction bases with no gene match: 9. The length of the CDR3 is 16 residues. Per germline, CDR1 SGHNT and CDR2 YENEEA. Full variable domain (missing parts from reference TRBV11-3 and TRBJ1-1): EAGVVQSPRYKIIEKKQPVAFWCNPISGHNTLYWYLQNLGQGPELLIRYENEEAVDDSQLPKDRFSAERLKGVDSTLKIQPAELGDSAVYLCASSKRQGPSNTEAFFGQGTRLTVV.

Only one count was recorded for this clone. V gene TRBV15 combines with J gene TRBJ1-4, with TRBD1 matching 10 bases. J lost 7 bases, V lost 3 bases, and 5 bases had no gene match. This CDR3 has 15 residues. In germline, CDR1 is LNHNV, CDR2 YYDKDF (reference sequence). CDR3 DNA: TGTGCCACCAGCAGCCGGGACAGGGGAGGTGAAAAACTGTTTTTT. As protein: CATSSRDRGGEKLFF. Variable domain in full (rest from reference TRBV15 and TRBJ1-4): DAMVIQNPRYQVTQFGKPVTLSCSQTLNHNVMYWYQQKSSQAPKLLFHYYDKDFNNEADTPDNFQSRRPNTSFCFLDIRSPGLGDTAMYLCATSSRDRGGEKLFFGSGTQLSVL.

The chain recombines TRBV24-1 with TRBJ1-1; D is unresolved. This CDR3 is built from 13 residues. V lost 3 bases, J lost 0 bases, and 4 bases lay in between. Germline V gene sequence: CDR1 KGHDR, CDR2 SFDVKD. Here the CDR3 DNA reads TGTGCCACCAGTGATCGGATGAACACTGAAGCTTTCTTT. It encodes CATSDRMNTEAFF.

V is TRBV30 and J is TRBJ2-5, with 9 bases identical to TRBD2. CDR3 length equals 12 residues. The junction had 1 base not matched to a gene; V was cut back by 7 bases and J by 1 base. Looked up from germline, CDR1 is GTSNPN and CDR2 is SVGIG (reference sequence). CDR3 residues: CAYSGGQETQYF. The CDR3 nucleotides read TGTGCCTATAGCGGGGGCCAAGAGACCCAGTACTTC. Supplemented by reference TRBV30 and TRBJ2-5, the full variable domain reads SQTIHQWPATLVQPVGSPLSLECTVEGTSNPNLYWYRQAAGRGLQLLFYSVGIGQISSEVPQNLSASRPQDRQFILSSKKLLLSDSGFYLCAYSGGQETQYFGPGTRLLVL.

The rearrangement links TRBV6-5 to TRBJ1-1; TRBD1 aligns across 9 bases. The CDR3 has 14 residues. Germline V lookup: CDR1 MNHEY, CDR2 SVGAGI. The V gene end was trimmed by 9 bases and the J gene end by 7 bases; junction bases not matched to a gene: 12. The CDR3 DNA is TGTGCCAGTTTCATTCACAGGGGGCGTGTTGAAGCTTTCTTT. Protein: CASFIHRGRVEAFF.

CDR3 DNA sequence: TGTGCCAGCAGCTTAGGTTACAGGGGGCGGTCTGAAAAACTGTTTTTT. It translates to CASSLGYRGRSEKLFF. The chain links TRBV7-6 to TRBJ1-4, with 9 bases fitting TRBD1. The V segment lost 1 base and the J segment 7 bases; nucleotides outside the gene matches: 7. This CDR3 contains 16 residues. The germline gives CDR1 SGHVS, CDR2 FNYEAQ.

The rearrangement links TRBV18 to TRBJ2-6; D unresolved. Trimming took off 3 bases at V and 4 bases at J, with 13 bases between the two ends. Germline assignment: CDR1 KGHSH and CDR2 LQKENI. This CDR3 region has 16 residues. The CDR3 here is CASSPAWVDGANVLTF. As DNA, the CDR3 is TGTGCCAGCTCACCGGCCTGGGTAGACGGGGCCAACGTCCTGACTTTC.

The rearrangement uses TRBV6-1 and TRBJ1-2; D remains unclear. The CDR3 consists of 11 residues. Per germline, CDR1 MNHNS and CDR2 SASEGT. V was pared by 2 bases and J by 7 bases, with 5 bases between. CDR3 sequence: CASSELAGYTF. The CDR3 region has the DNA TGTGCCAGCAGTGAACTGGCTGGCTACACCTTC.

The genes are TRBV5-8 and TRBJ2-2; TRBD1 matches 10 bases. Trimming at V came to 5 bases and at J to 4 bases, leaving 5 bases not matched to a gene. The germline V gene encodes CDR1 SGHTS and CDR2 YDEGEE. This CDR3 has 15 residues. The CDR3 region is CASSSGTGVTGELFF. CDR3 DNA sequence: TGTGCCAGCAGTTCCGGGACAGGGGTCACCGGGGAGCTGTTTTTT.

J is TRBJ1-3 and V is TRBV19; possible D gene TRBD1, 6 bases. CDR1 and CDR2 (germline): LNHDA, SQIVND (reference sequence). V lost 7 bases, J lost 0 bases, and 13 bases lay in between. The CDR3 sequence is 15 residues long. The CDR3 DNA sequence: TGTGCCAGTACCTCAGACAGGTCCTCTGGAAACACCATATATTTT. Encoded protein: CASTSDRSSGNTIYF.

The chain employs TRBV4-3 and TRBJ2-2; D might be TRBD1 (6 bases). V shed 0 bases and J shed 4 bases, with 9 bases lying between them. There are 15 residues in the CDR3. Germline V gene data show CDR1 as LGHNA and CDR2 as YSLEER. The CDR3 nucleotides read TGCGCCAGCAGCCAAGATGGGGGCCTCACCGGGGAGCTGTTTTTT. It is translated as CASSQDGGLTGELFF.

CDR3 protein: CAWSFLTSTDTQYF. Here the CDR3 DNA reads TGTGCCTGGAGTTTTCTGACTAGCACAGATACGCAGTATTTT. This chain joins TRBV30 and TRBJ2-3; D is unresolved. V was pared by 2 bases and J by 0 bases, with 9 bases between. Per germline, CDR1 GTSNPN and CDR2 SVGIG (reference sequence). This CDR3 has 14 amino acids.

This sequence joins TRBV7-9 and TRBJ2-7; 8 nucleotides agree with TRBD1. Germline V gives CDR1 SEHNR, CDR2 FQNEAQ (reference sequence). This CDR3 has 15 residues. V shed 3 bases and J 5 bases; nucleotides not matched to a gene: 9. The CDR3: CASSFSRTGFDEQYF. The CDR3 DNA reads as TGTGCCAGCAGCTTTTCGAGGACAGGGTTCGACGAGCAGTACTTC.